This TCR delta chain was recovered during a study of human gamma delta and Vdelta1 T cells. TCRdb called clones from the PCR reads again using CATT. The profile shows some 740 delta-chain clones, roughly 28% of them singletons. Concerning this clone: The TCRdb protein comes from a much larger clone and disagrees with this DNA's translation at residue 19, likely due to a read error; the protein given here is derived from the DNA.

This CDR3 has 23 amino acids. From germline, CDR1 is TSWWSYY and CDR2 QGS. What was sequenced was Vdelta1 gamma-delta T cells from blood. The chain combines TRDV1 with TRDJ1, with TRDD3 matching 11 bases. This sequence originates from a human donor in good health. The CDR3 DNA follows: TGTGCTCTTGGGGAACGGACCTCCTGGATTTGGGGGATACGCTCTAGGTACACCGGTAAACTCATCTTT. It codes for CALGERTSWIWGIRSRYTGKLIF.